A selection of T cell receptor beta chains follows, all from one sample in a study of preoperative IRX-2 immunotherapy in early breast cancer. TCRdb keeps only in-frame clones here, not all; method: immunoSEQ multiplex PCR. The repertoire holds more than 50,000 clones, with roughly 94% as singletons. This specimen was acquired from a patient treated with IRX-2 immunotherapy. These receptors were collected from a human donor with breast cancer. Both conserved end residues are part of each CDR3. D genes are given only for firm matches. Clone size, where shown, is once, few, many, or a class for clones that have expanded.

d_call,v_call,j_call,clone_size,cdr3_aa,cdr3_nt
.,TRBV7-2,TRBJ1-5,.,CASSFRKGGNQPQHF,TGTGCCAGCAGCTTCCGGAAGGGGGGCAATCAGCCCCAGCATTTT
TRBD1,TRBV15,TRBJ1-3,.,CATSGNRGPGNTIYF,TGTGCCACCAGCGGAAACAGGGGGCCTGGAAACACCATATATTTT
.,TRBV7-2,TRBJ2-7,.,CASSLGTYEQYF,TGTGCCAGCAGCTTAGGGACCTACGAGCAGTACTTC
.,TRBV19,TRBJ1-6,.,CASSKTGGALHF,TGTGCCAGTAGTAAGACCGGGGGGGCCCTCCACTTT
.,TRBV27,TRBJ2-7,.,CASSVQQGYEQYF,TGTGCCAGCAGTGTCCAACAGGGTTACGAGCAGTACTTC
.,TRBV19,TRBJ2-3,.,CASRDLVRSSTDTQYF,TGTGCCAGTAGGGATCTAGTGCGATCTAGCACAGATACGCAGTATTTT
.,TRBV7-9,TRBJ2-5,.,CASSRVVGGQETQYF,TGTGCCAGCAGCCGGGTGGTGGGCGGCCAAGAGACCCAGTACTTC
.,TRBV7-3,TRBJ2-6,.,CASSLSGALSGANVLTF,TGTGCCAGCAGTCTGTCCGGGGCCCTCTCTGGGGCCAACGTCCTGACTTTC
.,TRBV28,TRBJ1-2,once,CASSLAVGYGYTF,TGTGCCAGCAGTTTGGCGGTTGGCTATGGCTACACCTTC
TRBD2,TRBV18,TRBJ2-5,.,CASSPILGLAGLETQYF,TGTGCCAGCTCACCGATACTGGGACTAGCGGGTTTAGAGACCCAGTACTTC
.,TRBV2,TRBJ2-1,.,CASSGGRGTSYNEQFF,TGTGCCAGCAGTGGAGGTAGGGGGACCTCCTACAATGAGCAGTTCTTC
.,TRBV29-1,TRBJ2-1,.,CSVARSPNEQFF,TGCAGCGTTGCCCGGTCCCCTAATGAGCAGTTCTTC
TRBD1,TRBV19,TRBJ2-1,.,CASSRLLGTGHNEQFF,TGTGCCAGTAGTCGGTTGCTCGGGACAGGGCACAATGAGCAGTTCTTC
.,TRBV5-1,TRBJ2-4,.,CASSPTGTPGGLNIQYF,TGCGCCAGCAGCCCAACCGGGACACCGGGTGGCTTAAACATTCAGTACTTC